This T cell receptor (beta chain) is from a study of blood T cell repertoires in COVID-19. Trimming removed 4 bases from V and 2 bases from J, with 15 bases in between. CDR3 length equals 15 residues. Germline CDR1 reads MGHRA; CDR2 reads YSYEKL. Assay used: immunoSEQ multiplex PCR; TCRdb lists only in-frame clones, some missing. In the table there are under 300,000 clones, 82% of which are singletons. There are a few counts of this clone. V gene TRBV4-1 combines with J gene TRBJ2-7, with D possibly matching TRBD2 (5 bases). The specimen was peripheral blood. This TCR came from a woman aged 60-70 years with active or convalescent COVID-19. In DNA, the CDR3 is TGCGCCAGCAGCCCTCAGAGGGCCCTCACCTACGAGCAGTACTTC. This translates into CASSPQRALTYEQYF.